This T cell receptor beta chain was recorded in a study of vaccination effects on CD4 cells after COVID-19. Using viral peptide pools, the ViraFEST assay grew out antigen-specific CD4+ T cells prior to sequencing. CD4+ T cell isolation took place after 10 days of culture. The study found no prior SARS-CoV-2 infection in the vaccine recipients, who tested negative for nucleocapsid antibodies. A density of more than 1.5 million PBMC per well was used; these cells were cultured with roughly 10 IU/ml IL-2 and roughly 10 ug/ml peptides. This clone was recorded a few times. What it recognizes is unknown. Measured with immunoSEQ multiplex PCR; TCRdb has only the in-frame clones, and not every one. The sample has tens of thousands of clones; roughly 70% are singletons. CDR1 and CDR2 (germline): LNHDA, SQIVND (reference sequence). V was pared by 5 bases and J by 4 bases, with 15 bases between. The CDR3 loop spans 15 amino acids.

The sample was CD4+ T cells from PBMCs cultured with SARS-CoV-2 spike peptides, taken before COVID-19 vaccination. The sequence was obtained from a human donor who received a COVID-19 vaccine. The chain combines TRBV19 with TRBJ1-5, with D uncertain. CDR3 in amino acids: CASSLTWRANQPQHF. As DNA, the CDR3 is TGTGCCAGTAGTCTTACGTGGAGGGCAAATCAGCCCCAGCATTTT.